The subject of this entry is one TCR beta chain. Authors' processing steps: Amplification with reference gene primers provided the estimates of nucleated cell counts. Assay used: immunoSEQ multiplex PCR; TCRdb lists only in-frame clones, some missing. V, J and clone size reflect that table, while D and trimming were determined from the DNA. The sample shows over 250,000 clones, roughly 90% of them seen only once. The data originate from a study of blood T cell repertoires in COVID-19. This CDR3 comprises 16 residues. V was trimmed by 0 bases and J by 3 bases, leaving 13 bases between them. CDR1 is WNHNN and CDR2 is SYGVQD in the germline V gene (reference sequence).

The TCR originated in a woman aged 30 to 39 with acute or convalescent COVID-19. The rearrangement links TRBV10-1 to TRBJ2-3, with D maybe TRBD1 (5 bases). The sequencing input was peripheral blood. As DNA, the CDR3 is TGCGCCAGCAGTGAGTCGGGGTTTGGGGCGACAGATACGCAGTATTTT. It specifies CASSESGFGATDTQYF.